This T cell receptor (beta chain) was recorded in a study of CD8+ T cells in alopecia areata. General observations from the study: Lesional tissue from the scalp (especially in alopecia totalis/universalis) showed higher clonality than normal scalp.

Those with alopecia areata gave lesional scalp punch biopsies and peripheral blood. This clone was detected a few times. Its antigen is still unknown. Reverse transcribed after extraction, RNA yielded cDNA as the sequencing template. Assay used: immunoSEQ multiplex PCR; TCRdb lists only in-frame clones, some missing. This repertoire shows over 150,000 clones, more than 60% found once; its top ten account for approximately 1.7%. Germline V gives CDR1 MNHEY, CDR2 SMNVEV (reference sequence). The CDR3 runs 15 residues. V lost 5 bases and J 10 bases, leaving 18 bases between the germline ends. The sequencing here drew on CD4+ T cells sorted from blood, taken at week 0. The receptor was derived from a human donor with alopecia areata. This chain connects TRBV27 to TRBJ1-6; possibly TRBD1 for D (6 bases). The CDR3 here is CASSVTGDQGSPLHF. CDR3 nucleotides: TGTGCCAGCAGTGTGACAGGTGACCAGGGATCACCCCTCCACTTT.